These T cell receptor beta chains were read from a single sample in a study of cytomegalovirus exposure and HLA in healthy donors. Profiling relied on immunoSEQ multiplex PCR, and the TCRdb table lists in-frame clones only, not all of them. The profile shows 150,000 to 200,000 clones, approximately 80% of them singletons. Sequencing was carried out using PBMCs. These receptors all come from a woman between 45 and 65 years old in good health and CMV-seronegative. Both conserved end residues are part of each CDR3. The D gene is left open where the match is weak. Not every row has a clone size; where given, it reads once, few, many or a size class.

clone_size,d_call,j_call,v_call,cdr3_nt,cdr3_aa
.,.,TRBJ2-1,TRBV11-3,TGTGCCAGCAGCTTAACAGGGATGATCAATGAGCAGTTCTTC,CASSLTGMINEQFF
.,.,TRBJ2-1,TRBV6-5,TGTGCCAGCACCACAAGAGGCTCCAATGAGCAGTTCTTC,CASTTRGSNEQFF
.,.,TRBJ1-1,TRBV7-3,TGTGCCAGCAGCTTAACTTCAGTGAATGCTGAAGCTTTCTTT,CASSLTSVNAEAFF
.,.,TRBJ2-4,TRBV11-2,TGTGCCAGCAGCTTAGTTGGGGGCCCGGACTTC,CASSLVGGPDF
.,TRBD1,TRBJ2-3,TRBV5-6,TGTGCCAGCAGCTTGTACAGGACAGGGGGGGGTCCGATGGATACGCAGTATTTT,CASSLYRTGGGPMDTQYF
.,TRBD2,TRBJ2-7,TRBV7-8,TGTGCCAGCAGCCCACTAGCGGGGGCGATTATCGGCGAGCAGTACTTC,CASSPLAGAIIGEQYF
.,TRBD2,TRBJ2-3,TRBV28,TGTGCCAGCAGTATTAGCGGGGAGAGCACAGATACGCAGTATTTT,CASSISGESTDTQYF
.,.,TRBJ2-1,TRBV10-3,TGTGCCATCAGTATAGCGGAGAGCTCCTACAATGAGCAGTTCTTC,CAISIAESSYNEQFF
once,TRBD2,TRBJ2-1,TRBV7-9,TGTGCCAGCAGCTTAGGCGGGGGAGTCACTAATGAGCAGTTCTTC,CASSLGGGVTNEQFF
.,TRBD1,TRBJ1-2,TRBV28,TGTGCCGCGGTGGACAGGGCGGGGGGCTACACCTTC,CAAVDRAGGYTF
.,.,TRBJ2-7,TRBV11-2,TGTGCCAGCAGCTTACCCTCCTACGAGCAGTACTTC,CASSLPSYEQYF
.,.,TRBJ1-3,TRBV30,TGTGCCTGGAGTGTATCCAGCTCTGGAAACACCATATATTTT,CAWSVSSSGNTIYF
.,TRBD1,TRBJ2-7,TRBV7-9,TGTGCCAGCAGCTTAGATCCGACAGGGCTCCACTACGAGCAGTACTTC,CASSLDPTGLHYEQYF
.,.,TRBJ1-2,TRBV20-1,TGCAGTGCTAGAGCCAGAGGTGGCTACACCTTC,CSARARGGYTF
.,TRBD1,TRBJ1-1,TRBV5-1,TGCGCCAGCAGCTCCCTTACAGGGGCGACCACTGAAGCTTTCTTT,CASSSLTGATTEAFF
.,TRBD2,TRBJ2-7,TRBV7-6,TGTGCCAGCAGCTTAGGGGACCCACTAGCGGGAATCTACGAGCAGTACTTC,CASSLGDPLAGIYEQYF
.,.,TRBJ1-4,TRBV6-1,TGTGCCAGCAGTGGCTCCGGGATAGCAAATGAAAAACTGTTTTTT,CASSGSGIANEKLFF
.,.,TRBJ1-2,TRBV19,TGTGCCAGTAGTATCGGTAGGACAGAACGCTATGGCTACACCTTC,CASSIGRTERYGYTF
.,TRBD1,TRBJ1-5,TRBV15,TGTGCCACCAGGGCCAGGGGGATCGATCAGCCCCAGCATTTT,CATRARGIDQPQHF
.,.,TRBJ2-2,TRBV15,TGTGCCACCAGCAGAGATATGGCCGCGAACACCGGGGAGCTGTTTTTT,CATSRDMAANTGELFF
.,.,TRBJ1-1,TRBV18,TGTGCCAGCTCACCACCGGGGGGTGACACTGAAGCTTTCTTT,CASSPPGGDTEAFF
.,TRBD2,TRBJ2-1,TRBV5-1,TGCGCCAGCAGCCCGCTAGCGGGGTTCGACGGAAATGAGCAGTTCTTC,CASSPLAGFDGNEQFF
.,.,TRBJ2-5,TRBV7-2,TGTGCCAGCAGCTTACTAACAGAGACCCAGTACTTC,CASSLLTETQYF
.,TRBD2,TRBJ2-1,TRBV4-3,TGCGCCAGCAGCCAAGTTCGCCTAGCGGGAGCGCAGTTCTTC,CASSQVRLAGAQFF
.,.,TRBJ2-5,TRBV9,TGTGCCAGCAGCGTTGCGTTCCGAGAGACCCAGTACTTC,CASSVAFRETQYF
.,.,TRBJ1-2,TRBV7-8,TGTGCCAGCAGCTTAGTTGTACCTAAGGACTCTAACTATGGCTACACCTTC,CASSLVVPKDSNYGYTF
.,TRBD1,TRBJ1-6,TRBV15,TGTGCCACCAGCAGAGGGCCCACCGGGACAGGGTCTTCACCCCTCCACTTT,CATSRGPTGTGSSPLHF
.,TRBD2,TRBJ2-5,TRBV6-5,TGTGCCAGCAGCAATGGACTAGCGGAAATAGAGACCCAGTACTTC,CASSNGLAEIETQYF
.,.,TRBJ1-2,TRBV18,TGTGCCAGCTCACCAGTCCAGAACCATGGCTACACCTTC,CASSPVQNHGYTF
.,.,TRBJ2-7,TRBV25-1,TGTGCCAGCAGTGAATTGGGGCGGGACCGGTACGAGCAGTACTTC,CASSELGRDRYEQYF
.,TRBD1,TRBJ1-5,TRBV15,TGTGCCACCAGCATCCCGACAGGGGTTAGCAATCAGCCCCAGCATTTT,CATSIPTGVSNQPQHF
.,.,TRBJ2-7,TRBV4-3,TGCGCCAGCAGCCAAGATCCCCGCGCTCTCGAGCAGTACTTC,CASSQDPRALEQYF
.,.,TRBJ2-7,TRBV7-6,TGTGCCAGCAGCTCCTTCAGAAACGAGCAGTACTTC,CASSSFRNEQYF
once,TRBD2,TRBJ2-7,TRBV18,TGTGCCAGCTCGACGACTAGCGAATACGAGCAGTACTTC,CASSTTSEYEQYF
.,TRBD1,TRBJ2-5,TRBV27,TGTGCCAGCAGTTTATCGTTGGGACAGGTTCCGACTGGGCAAGAGACCCAGTACTTC,CASSLSLGQVPTGQETQYF
once,TRBD1,TRBJ2-1,TRBV6-5,TGTGCCAGCAGTTCGTCACCGGGACAGAGATACAATGAGCAGTTCTTC,CASSSSPGQRYNEQFF
.,.,TRBJ1-5,TRBV4-1,TGCGCCAGCAGCCCCGACAGATTTAGCAATCAGCCCCAGCATTTT,CASSPDRFSNQPQHF
.,.,TRBJ2-4,TRBV4-2,TGTGCCAGCAGCCAAGTAGTGGGAGAGCGCGGGCAAAACATTCAGTACTTC,CASSQVVGERGQNIQYF
once,.,TRBJ1-5,TRBV4-2,TGTGCCAGCAGCCAAAACAGGGATAGCAATCAGCCCCAGCATTTT,CASSQNRDSNQPQHF
.,TRBD2,TRBJ2-1,TRBV29-1,TGCAGCGTGGGGACTAGCCCCTCCACCGTCGAGCAGTTCTTC,CSVGTSPSTVEQFF
.,TRBD2,TRBJ2-7,TRBV4-3,TGCGCCAGCAGCCAGGCTAGCGGGAGTCTCTACGAGCAGTACTTC,CASSQASGSLYEQYF
.,.,TRBJ2-7,TRBV6-6,TGTGCCAGCAGTCCGACAGTCTATGAGCAGTACTTC,CASSPTVYEQYF
.,TRBD1,TRBJ1-1,TRBV7-2,TGTGCCAGCAGCCCAGGGACAGCGAACACTGAAGCTTTCTTT,CASSPGTANTEAFF
few,.,TRBJ2-3,TRBV11-3,TGTGCCAGCAGCGCGGGACAGTACGGCGACACAGATACGCAGTATTTT,CASSAGQYGDTDTQYF
.,.,TRBJ2-2,TRBV7-2,TGTGCCAGCAGGCCAGGGGCGAACACCGGGGAGCTGTTTTTT,CASRPGANTGELFF
.,.,TRBJ1-5,TRBV7-8,TGTGCCAGCACCCTTATGGTAGGGGGTGGTGGCAATCAGCCCCAGCATTTT,CASTLMVGGGGNQPQHF